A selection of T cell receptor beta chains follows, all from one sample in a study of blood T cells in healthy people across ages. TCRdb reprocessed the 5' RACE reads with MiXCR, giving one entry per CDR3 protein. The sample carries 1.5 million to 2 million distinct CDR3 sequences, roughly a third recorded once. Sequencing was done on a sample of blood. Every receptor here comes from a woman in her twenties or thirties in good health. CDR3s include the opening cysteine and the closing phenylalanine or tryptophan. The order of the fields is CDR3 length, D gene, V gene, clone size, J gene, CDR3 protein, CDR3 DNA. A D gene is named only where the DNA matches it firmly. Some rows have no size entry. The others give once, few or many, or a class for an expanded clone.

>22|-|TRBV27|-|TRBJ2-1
CASGPPTEYTLGKPNSYNEQFF
TGTGCCAGCGGACCTCCGACAGAGTATACCCTAGGGAAGCCCAACTCCTACAATGAGCAGTTCTTC
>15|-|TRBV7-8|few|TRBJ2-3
CASSSVGLSTDTQYF
TGTGCCAGCAGCTCGGTCGGCCTCAGCACAGATACGCAGTATTTT
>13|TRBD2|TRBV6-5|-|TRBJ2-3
CATQAGRTDTQYF
TGTGCCACCCAAGCGGGGAGAACAGATACGCAGTATTTT
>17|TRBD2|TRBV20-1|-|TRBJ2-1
CSARAVSGGPPYNEQFF
TGCAGTGCTAGAGCTGTTAGCGGGGGGCCTCCCTACAATGAGCAGTTCTTC
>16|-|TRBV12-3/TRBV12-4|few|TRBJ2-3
CASSTGTVFGPDTQYF
TGTGCCAGCAGTACTGGGACCGTCTTTGGGCCAGATACGCAGTATTTT
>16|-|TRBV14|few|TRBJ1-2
CASSQVSHRVSGGYTF
TGTGCCAGCAGCCAAGTTAGTCATCGAGTCTCTGGTGGCTACACCTTC
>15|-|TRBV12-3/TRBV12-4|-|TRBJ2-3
CASSTSEIGTDAQYF
TGTGCCAGCAGTACCTCGGAGATCGGCACAGATGCGCAGTATTTT
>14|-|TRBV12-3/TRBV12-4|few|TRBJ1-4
CASSLDGRSEKLFF
TGTGCCAGCAGTTTAGACGGAAGGAGTGAAAAACTGTTTTTT
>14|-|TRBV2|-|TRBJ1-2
CASSDRQPNYGYTF
TGTGCCAGCAGTGACCGTCAGCCTAACTATGGCTACACCTTC
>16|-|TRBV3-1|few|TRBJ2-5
CASRPTFGTAKETQYF
TGTGCCAGCAGACCTACCTTTGGGACTGCCAAAGAGACCCAGTACTTC
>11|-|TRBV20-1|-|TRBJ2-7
CSAQMSYEQYF
TGCAGTGCTCAGATGTCCTACGAGCAGTACTTC
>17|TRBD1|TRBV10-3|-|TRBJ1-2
CAISGVEPGQGREGYTF
TGTGCCATCAGTGGGGTGGAGCCGGGACAGGGAAGGGAAGGCTACACCTTC
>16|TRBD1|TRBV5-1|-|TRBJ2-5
CASSLTGGLFEETQYF
TGCGCCAGCAGCCTGACAGGGGGTTTATTCGAAGAGACCCAGTACTTC
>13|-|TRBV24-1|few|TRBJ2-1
CAARSSSYNEQFF
TGTGCCGCACGATCTAGCTCCTACAATGAGCAGTTCTTC
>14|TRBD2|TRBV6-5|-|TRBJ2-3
CASTNGGVTDTQYF
TGTGCCAGCACGAACGGGGGGGTTACAGATACGCAGTATTTT
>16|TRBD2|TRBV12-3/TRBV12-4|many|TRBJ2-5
CASSLGSGGIQETQYF
TGTGCCAGCAGTTTAGGTAGCGGGGGGATACAAGAGACCCAGTACTTC
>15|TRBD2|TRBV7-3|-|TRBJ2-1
CASSRAGASGVEQFF
TGTGCCAGCAGCCGGGCGGGGGCTAGCGGGGTTGAGCAGTTCTTC
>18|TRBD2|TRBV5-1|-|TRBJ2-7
CASSPGLAGGQTSYEQYF
TGCGCCAGCAGCCCGGGACTAGCGGGAGGACAAACCTCCTACGAGCAGTACTTC
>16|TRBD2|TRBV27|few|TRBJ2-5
CASSLRVSGKGETQYF
TGTGCCAGCAGTTTGAGGGTGAGCGGGAAAGGGGAGACCCAGTACTTC
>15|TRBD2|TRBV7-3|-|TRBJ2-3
CASSRSGGPTDTQYF
TGTGCCAGCAGCCGCAGCGGGGGGCCTACAGATACGCAGTATTTT
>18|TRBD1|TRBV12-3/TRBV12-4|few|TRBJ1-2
CASSFHPDRDRGDYGYTF
TGTGCCAGCAGTTTCCACCCCGACCGGGACAGGGGCGACTATGGCTACACCTTC
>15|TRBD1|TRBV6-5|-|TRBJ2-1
CASRTRQGPYNEQFF
TGTGCCAGCAGGACTCGACAGGGGCCCTACAATGAGCAGTTCTTC
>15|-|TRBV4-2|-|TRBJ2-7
CASSQGDRDVGEQYF
TGTGCCAGCAGCCAAGGAGATAGGGACGTTGGGGAGCAGTACTTC
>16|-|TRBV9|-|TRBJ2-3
CASSGDSPHPTDTQYF
TGTGCCAGCAGCGGGGACTCCCCTCATCCCACAGATACGCAGTATTTT
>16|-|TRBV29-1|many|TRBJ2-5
CSVGGLDWYSQETQYF
TGCAGCGTTGGTGGTTTAGATTGGTATTCCCAAGAGACCCAGTACTTC